This entry lists 30 T cell receptor beta chains sequenced from one sample in a study of T-cell memory formation after mild COVID-19. TCRdb redid the calling of the 5' RACE reads with MiXCR, one entry per CDR3 protein. The sample shows about 310,000 distinct CDR3 sequences, approximately 19% of them seen only once. The sample comprised PBMCs or a T cell subset sorted from them (not recorded which). These receptors were taken from a man between 18 and 35 years old who had mild COVID-19 (a few samples of this study predate the infection). Cell type and time point are not known.

V usage is TRBV6-5 and J usage is TRBJ1-2, with 10 bases matching TRBD1. CDR3 size: 15 residues. V lost 0 bases and J lost 7; bases outside the gene matches: 5. Germline loops: CDR1 MNHEY, CDR2 SVGAGI. The CDR3 nucleotides read TGTGCCAGCAGTTACTCGATGGGACAGGGGAGTGGCTACACCTTC. Translation gives CASSYSMGQGSGYTF.

The chain combines TRBV4-1 with TRBJ2-1; tentative D call: TRBD2 (5 bases). The germline V gene has CDR1 MGHRA and CDR2 YSYEKL. The CDR3 runs to 14 residues. V lost 4 bases to trimming and J lost 8 bases, with 15 bases between them. CDR3 in amino acids: CASSPPTSDDEQFF. The CDR3 nucleotides are TGCGCCAGCAGCCCGCCAACTAGTGACGATGAGCAGTTCTTC.

This chain links TRBV27 with TRBJ1-1; D is unclear. This CDR3 is 18 amino acids long. Trimming took 1 base from V and 4 from J, leaving 22 bases between them. Germline V lookup: CDR1 MNHEY, CDR2 SMNVEV (reference sequence). The CDR3 region is CASSLYPTLLESRTEAFF. DNA for the CDR3: TGTGCCAGCAGTTTATATCCCACCCTGCTAGAAAGCCGCACTGAAGCTTTCTTT.

This sequence joins TRBV7-9 and TRBJ2-7; D might be TRBD2 (5 bases). The CDR3 totals 11 residues. Trimming removed 1 base from V and 13 bases from J, with 11 bases in between. Germline lookup yields CDR1 SEHNR and CDR2 FQNEAQ (reference sequence). CDR3 sequence reads: CASSLGAGLYF. CDR3 nucleotide sequence: TGTGCCAGCAGCTTAGGAGCAGGACTCTACTTC.

The chain uses TRBV20-1 and TRBJ1-1, with a weak D call TRBD1 (5 bases). Germline V gene data show CDR1 as DFQATT and CDR2 as SNEGSKA (reference sequence). The CDR3 spans 14 residues. Trimming left V 6 bases short and J 5 bases short, with 19 bases between. DNA for the CDR3: TGCAGTGCCAGCGGTGGGGGATCGGGGACTGAAGCTTTCTTT. It encodes CSASGGGSGTEAFF.

The table lists this clonotype with a few counts. The rearrangement links TRBV5-6 to TRBJ2-3; D call uncertain. The CDR3 length is 12 residues. V dropped 2 bases and J dropped 6 bases, with 7 bases sitting between them. The germline gives CDR1 SGHDT, CDR2 YYEEEE. The CDR3 sequence is CASSFPRDTQYF. CDR3 nucleotide sequence: TGTGCCAGCAGCTTCCCGCGGGATACGCAGTATTTT.

This clonotype turned up a few times. V is TRBV5-1 and J is TRBJ2-1; D remains ambiguous. Trimming shortened V by 4 bases and J by 6 bases, and 11 bases separated the two germline ends. The CDR3 is made up of 13 amino acids. Germline values: CDR1 SGHRS, CDR2 YFSETQ. CDR3 protein: CASSPGGPNEQFF. Here the CDR3 DNA reads TGCGCCAGCAGCCCCGGCGGACCCAATGAGCAGTTCTTC.

The V gene is TRBV18, the J gene TRBJ2-3; D unresolved. The CDR3 has 14 amino acids. Trimming cost V 5 bases and J 4 bases, with 13 bases left between them. Germline V lookup: CDR1 KGHSH, CDR2 LQKENI. The CDR3 sequence is CASSTELPPDTQYF. CDR3 nucleotide sequence: TGTGCCAGCTCAACGGAGTTGCCGCCAGATACGCAGTATTTT.

This clonotype was seen more than once but under ten times. The rearrangement uses TRBV5-1 and TRBJ1-5; D unclear. V lost 0 bases and J lost 5, with 6 bases in between. Germline V gene data show CDR1 as SGHRS and CDR2 as YFSETQ. The CDR3 contains 13 residues. The CDR3 loop reads CASSLGEDQPQHF. The CDR3 nucleotides read TGCGCCAGCAGCTTGGGTGAGGATCAGCCCCAGCATTTT.

This chain links TRBV10-3 with TRBJ2-5, with a weak D call TRBD2 (6 bases). Per germline, CDR1 ENHRY and CDR2 SYGVKD. The V and J ends lost 3 bases and 3 bases respectively, with 11 bases between them. The CDR3 contains 14 residues. This CDR3 reads CAISDAGREETQYF. DNA of the CDR3: TGTGCCATCAGTGATGCCGGGAGAGAAGAGACCCAGTACTTC.

There are many counts of this clonotype. The V and J genes are TRBV4-2 and TRBJ1-2; D might be TRBD1 (5 bases). The V gene's germline CDR1 is LGHNA and CDR2 YNFKEQ. V lost 1 base, J lost 8 bases, and 14 bases lay in between. The CDR3 contains 14 residues. In DNA form, the CDR3 reads TGTGCCAGCAGCCAAGTCGGGACGGATGGCGGCTACACCTTC. It translates to CASSQVGTDGGYTF.

This clonotype occurred a few times. The rearrangement uses TRBV12-3 or TRBV12-4 and TRBJ2-7; D is ambiguous. The CDR3 is 12 amino acids. V was pared by 3 bases and J by 7 bases, with 10 bases between. This CDR3 is CASSLGIGEQYF. Here the CDR3 DNA reads TGTGCCAGCAGTTTGGGGATCGGGGAGCAGTACTTC.

Only a few counts were recorded for this clonotype. The CDR3 DNA reads TGTGCCAGCAGACCACAGACTAGCGGGGGGGCCAGGCAGTTCTTC. This codes for CASRPQTSGGARQFF. The chain is built from TRBV2 and TRBJ2-1, with 14 bases matching TRBD2. V was clipped by 6 bases and J by 12 bases; unmatched bases: 10. The germline V gene has CDR1 SNHLY and CDR2 FYNNEI. The CDR3 contains 15 residues.

A few counts support this clonotype. The CDR3 DNA reads TGCGCCAGCAGCGACACGGGACAGGGAACAGATACGCAGTATTTT. Translated: CASSDTGQGTDTQYF. This chain connects TRBV5-1 to TRBJ2-3; 9 bases match TRBD1. In germline, CDR1 is SGHRS, CDR2 YFSETQ. This CDR3 is 15 amino acids long. The ends lost 4 bases at V and 3 bases at J; junction bases unmatched: 6.

The chain joins TRBV27 to TRBJ1-5; D not resolved. Looked up from germline, CDR1 is MNHEY and CDR2 is SMNVEV (reference sequence). This CDR3 region has 13 residues. Trimming left V 3 bases short and J 1 base short, with 4 bases between. The CDR3: CASSLRSNQPQHF. CDR3 coding DNA: TGTGCCAGCAGTTTGCGCAGCAATCAGCCCCAGCATTTT.

The V gene is TRBV25-1, the J gene TRBJ1-6, with 8 bases identical to TRBD1. The CDR3 covers 16 residues. CDR1 and CDR2 from the germline V gene are MGHDK and SYGVNS. The V segment lost 3 bases and the J segment 10 bases; nucleotides outside the gene matches: 11. In DNA, the CDR3 is TGTGCCAGCAGTGATTCGGGGGGACAGGCGGGCTCACCCCTCCACTTT. Its protein is CASSDSGGQAGSPLHF.

This clonotype appeared a few times. The chain has TRBV7-3 and TRBJ2-3; tentative D call: TRBD2 (6 bases). This CDR3 contains 16 residues. V lost 2 bases, J lost 2 bases, and 14 bases lay in between. Germline values: CDR1 SGHTA, CDR2 FQGTGA. The CDR3, as DNA: TGTGCCAGCAGCTTAGACCCTACGGGGGACACAGATACGCAGTATTTT. Encoded protein: CASSLDPTGDTDTQYF.

This rearrangement joins TRBV7-2 to TRBJ1-5; tentative D call: TRBD1 (5 bases). The CDR3 covers 14 residues. The V gene lost 5 bases and the J gene lost 2 bases, with 10 bases spanning the gap. Germline lookup yields CDR1 SGHTA and CDR2 FQGNSA. CDR3 sequence (DNA): TGTGCCAGCAGCCCAGGACACGGCAATCAGCCCCAGCATTTT. Translated: CASSPGHGNQPQHF.

J is TRBJ2-1 and V is TRBV12-3 or TRBV12-4; D unresolved. The V end lost 6 bases, the J end lost 9 bases, and 21 bases lay between the germline ends. The CDR3 sequence is 15 residues long. CDR3: CASSHPLGGLGEQFF. As DNA, the CDR3 is TGTGCCAGCAGCCACCCCCTTGGCGGATTGGGTGAGCAGTTCTTC.

This chain joins TRBV9 and TRBJ2-1; D ambiguous. This CDR3 spans 13 amino acids. Germline assignment: CDR1 SGDLS and CDR2 YYNGEE. V lost 2 bases, J lost 9 bases, and 12 bases lay in between. The DNA for the CDR3 is TGTGCCAGCAGCGTTAGGTTGCTGGGTGAGCAGTTCTTC. Its translation is CASSVRLLGEQFF.

V usage is TRBV20-1 and J usage is TRBJ1-5, with a weak D call TRBD1 (5 bases). Trimming pared 1 base from V and 4 bases from J, leaving 14 bases between. The CDR3 covers 15 residues. Germline values: CDR1 DFQATT, CDR2 SNEGSKA (reference sequence). In DNA, the CDR3 is TGCAGTGCTAGAGTGGCAGGGTACGAAAATCAGCCCCAGCATTTT. This gives the protein CSARVAGYENQPQHF.

The chain couples TRBV27 to TRBJ1-2; no clear D. Per germline, CDR1 MNHEY and CDR2 SMNVEV (reference sequence). The V and J ends lost 2 bases and 4 bases respectively, with 17 bases between them. The CDR3 contains 16 residues. The CDR3 here is CASSLTAHGRAYGYTF. The CDR3 DNA reads as TGTGCCAGCAGTTTAACCGCCCACGGGAGGGCCTATGGCTACACCTTC.

The chain is built from TRBV5-1 and TRBJ1-1, with D possibly TRBD1 on 5 matching bases. The CDR3 has 17 residues. Germline loops: CDR1 SGHRS, CDR2 YFSETQ. Trimming removed 0 bases at V and 0 bases at J, with 15 bases between. The CDR3 DNA sequence: TGCGCCAGCAGCTTGGTTTGGCAGGGTCGAATGAACACTGAAGCTTTCTTT. This gives the protein CASSLVWQGRMNTEAFF.

The chain combines TRBV6-6 with TRBJ1-2; D not certain. The CDR3 length is 17 residues. V was trimmed by 3 bases and J by 0 bases, leaving 17 bases between them. Germline loops: CDR1 MNHNY, CDR2 SVGAGI (reference sequence). The CDR3 region has the DNA TGTGCCAGCAGTTATCAGCCGGCGCTAACTACTAACTATGGCTACACCTTC. Translating gives CASSYQPALTTNYGYTF.

This clonotype was observed a handful of times. The chain is built from TRBV4-2 and TRBJ2-1; 9 bases match TRBD1. This CDR3 is 14 amino acids long. Germline CDR1 reads LGHNA; CDR2 reads YNFKEQ. With 4 bases clipped from V and 5 bases from J, the junction kept 3 bases outside the gene matches. The CDR3 sequence is CASSPRTGDNEQFF. For the CDR3, the DNA is TGTGCCAGCAGCCCTCGGACAGGGGACAATGAGCAGTTCTTC.

V gene TRBV5-1 combines with J gene TRBJ2-3; 11 bases line up with TRBD2. This CDR3 spans 16 amino acids. Germline values: CDR1 SGHRS, CDR2 YFSETQ. The J segment lost 2 bases and the V segment lost 7 bases, leaving 9 bases of the junction unmatched. The CDR3 region is CASEGASGGHTDTQYF. The CDR3 DNA is TGCGCCAGCGAAGGGGCTAGCGGGGGGCACACAGATACGCAGTATTTT.

CDR3 nucleotide sequence: TGTGCCAGCAGCTCAGGGACTAGCGGGTTTAGGGGGGATACGCAGTATTTT. Its protein product is CASSSGTSGFRGDTQYF. The chain recombines TRBV7-9 with TRBJ2-3, with 12 positions matching TRBD2. The V gene end was trimmed by 4 bases and the J gene end by 6 bases; junction bases not matched to a gene: 11. The CDR3 consists of 17 residues. Germline CDR1 SEHNR, CDR2 FQNEAQ (reference sequence).

This clonotype was seen only once. V and J are TRBV10-3 and TRBJ2-3; D gene unclear. Trimming took 3 bases from V and 2 from J, leaving 6 bases between them. Germline CDR1 reads ENHRY; CDR2 reads SYGVKD. This CDR3 comprises 13 residues. CDR3 nucleotides: TGTGCCATCAGTGATACTACCACAGATACGCAGTATTTT. Protein sequence: CAISDTTTDTQYF.

The DNA of the CDR3 is TGTGCCAGCAGCCCCCCGGGGGGCGGGGAAGAGACCCAGTACTTC. Translated, it gives CASSPPGGGEETQYF. The V and J genes are TRBV3-1 and TRBJ2-5; TRBD2 is a possible D gene (7 bases). The V and J ends lost 4 bases and 3 bases respectively, with 15 bases between them. Germline V gene data show CDR1 as LGHDT and CDR2 as YNNKEL (reference sequence). This CDR3 has 15 amino acids.

Written as DNA, the CDR3 is TGTGCCAGCAGCGACCGGGACGGGGGTAACTATGAGCAGTTCTTC. Its translation: CASSDRDGGNYEQFF. The chain uses TRBV6-5 and TRBJ2-1, with D possibly TRBD2 on 6 matching bases. Germline V gives CDR1 MNHEY, CDR2 SVGAGI. The CDR3 totals 15 residues. V gave up 6 bases and J gave up 8 bases, with 20 bases separating them.